This paragraph reports one TCR beta chain. As yet, its antigen is unknown. The data were taken from a study of T-cell reconstitution after alpha-beta-depleted transplantation in children. Study conclusions and caveats: Several hundred expanded graft clones reportedly were the source of alpha-beta T cells about two months after transplant.

Between the trimmed V and J ends, which lost 0 bases and 2 bases, there was a span of 8 bases. This CDR3 contains 15 residues. TCRbeta library preparation incorporated unique molecular identifiers. TCRdb recomputed calls from the PCR reads with MiXCR, one row per CDR3 protein. The repertoire includes about 980,000 distinct CDR3 sequences, under 30% of them detected once, and approximately 30% sits in the top ten. This TCR derives from a boy under three years old who had a stem cell transplant for SCID, so the T cells may come from the graft donor. Sequenced here: PBMCs, mostly from graft donor cells, sampled 360 days after TCRalphabeta/CD19-depleted stem cell transplant. The chain combines TRBV12-3 or TRBV12-4 with TRBJ2-1; D is uncertain. The CDR3 protein is CASSLAGSAYNEQFF. The CDR3 nucleotides read TGTGCCAGCAGTTTAGCAGGGTCTGCCTACAATGAGCAGTTCTTC.